The clone carrying this TCR beta chain occurred many times. The length of the CDR3 is 15 residues. Germline V gene lookup returns CDR1 MDHEN and CDR2 SYDVKM. V dropped 10 bases and J dropped 4 bases, with 22 bases sitting between them. These data come from a study of T-cell reconstitution after alpha-beta-depleted transplantation in children. For TCRbeta, the library was prepared with unique molecular identifiers. MiXCR, applied by TCRdb to the PCR reads, yields one record per CDR3 protein. The table has approximately 640,000 distinct CDR3 sequences, approximately 17% seen once. The receptor was isolated from a human donor who donated a stem cell graft to a child with acute myeloid leukemia. This sequence joins TRBV28 and TRBJ2-5, with D perhaps TRBD1 or TRBD2 (5 bases each). The sequences come from PBMCs from the stem cell graft donor, collected from the stem cell graft. The CDR3, as DNA: TGTGCCACCTGCCCGAGGGGCATGATTACAGAGACCCAGTACTTC. As protein: CATCPRGMITETQYF. The full variable domain, rest sourced from reference TRBV28 and TRBJ2-5, is DVKVTQSSRYLVKRTGEKVFLECVQDMDHENMFWYRQDPGLGLRLIYFSYDVKMKEKGDIPEGYSVSREKKERFSLILESASTNQTSMYLCATCPRGMITETQYFGPGTRLLVL.